This note documents a single TCR beta chain sequence. Antigen specificity is unknown. If patients had autoimmune disease history or systemic immunosuppression, they were excluded. Sampling times: baseline, cycle 4 day 1, cycle 7 day 1. CDR3 size: 15 residues. Germline V lookup: CDR1 SGHDT, CDR2 YYEEEE. V was clipped by 0 bases and J by 3 bases, with 9 bases between them. The source of the sample is a study of OX40 agonist ivuxolimab in advanced cancers. About the research overall: Prior therapy, whether anti-PD-1, anti-PD-L1 or anti-CTLA-4, was allowed, and less than 45% had some. The study's findings and limits: The antigen specificity of the peripheral T cells (those that were expanded) was not determined.

Generated by immunoSEQ multiplex PCR, the TCRdb table keeps only in-frame clones and is missing some. The data contain around 110,000 clones, about 91% of them singletons. The clonotype comes from an adult with an advanced solid tumor such as melanoma, head and neck, liver or kidney cancer. The source material was CD4+ or CD8+ T cells sorted from blood, sampled in a trial of the OX40 agonist ivuxolimab. V and J are TRBV5-6 and TRBJ2-2; no definite D call. The CDR3 coding sequence is TGTGCCAGCAGCTTGGGTGCACGAGACACCGGGGAGCTGTTTTTT. It codes for CASSLGARDTGELFF.